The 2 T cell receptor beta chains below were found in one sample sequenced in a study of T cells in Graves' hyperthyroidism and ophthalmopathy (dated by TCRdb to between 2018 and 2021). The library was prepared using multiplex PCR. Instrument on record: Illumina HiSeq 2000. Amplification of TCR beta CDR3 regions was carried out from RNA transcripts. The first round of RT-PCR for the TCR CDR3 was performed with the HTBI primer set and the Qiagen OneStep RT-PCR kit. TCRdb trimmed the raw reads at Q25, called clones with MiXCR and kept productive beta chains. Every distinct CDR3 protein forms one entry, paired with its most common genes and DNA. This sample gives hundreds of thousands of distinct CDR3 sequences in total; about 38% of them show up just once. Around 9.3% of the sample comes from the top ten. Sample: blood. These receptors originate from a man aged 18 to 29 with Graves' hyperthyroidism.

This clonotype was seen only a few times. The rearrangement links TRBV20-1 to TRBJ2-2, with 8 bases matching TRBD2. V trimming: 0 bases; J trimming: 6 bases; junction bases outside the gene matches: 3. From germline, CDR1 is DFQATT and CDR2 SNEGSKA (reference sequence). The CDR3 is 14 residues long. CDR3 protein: CSARDRAGAGELFF. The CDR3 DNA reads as TGCAGTGCTAGAGATCGAGCGGGAGCCGGGGAGCTGTTTTTT.

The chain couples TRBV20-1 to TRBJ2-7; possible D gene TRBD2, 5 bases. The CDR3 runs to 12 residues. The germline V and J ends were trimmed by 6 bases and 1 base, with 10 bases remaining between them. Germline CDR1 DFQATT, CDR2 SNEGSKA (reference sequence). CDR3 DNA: TGCAGTGCCAGCGGAGATTCCTACGAGCAGTACTTC. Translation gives CSASGDSYEQYF.